This T cell receptor (beta chain) was obtained from a study of blood T cells in healthy people across ages. Through a sample-barcoded 5' primer and a J-beta primer mix, a second PCR was run for roughly 7 to 12 cycles. MiXCR, run by TCRdb on the 5' RACE reads, gives a single entry per CDR3 protein. Among 710,000 or so distinct CDR3 sequences listed, approximately 22% were seen once. The germline V and J ends were trimmed by 7 bases and 7 bases, with 13 bases remaining between them. Germline CDR1 reads MNHEY; CDR2 reads SVGAGI. This CDR3 is 13 amino acids long. Study conclusions and caveats: The CMV status of each donor remained undetermined, and this could have confounded shifts in expanded clonotypes. Estimated diversity, derived from one million T cells, was regarded as an underestimate. Samples with more naive T cells showed higher observed beta diversity. Per million T cells, the diversity of TCR beta decreased roughly linearly as age advanced.

This clonotype was counted between two and nine times. Its antigen is not known. The rearrangement joins TRBV6-5 to TRBJ2-2, with D perhaps matching TRBD2 (6 bases). Input material: blood. This TCR was recovered from a man between 65 and 79 years old in good health. CDR3 in amino acids: CASNRGSGGELFF. CDR3 coding DNA: TGTGCCAGCAATCGGGGGTCGGGCGGGGAGCTGTTTTTT.